What follows are 17 T cell receptor beta chains derived from one specimen sequenced in a study of T-cell reconstitution after alpha-beta-depleted transplantation in children. The library targeted TCRbeta and was prepared with unique molecular identifiers. MiXCR, run by TCRdb on the PCR reads, gives a single entry per CDR3 protein. The table records 500,000 to 650,000 distinct CDR3 sequences, 9.5% to 12% of them present only once. The source was PBMCs, mostly from graft donor cells, collected 180 days after TCRalphabeta/CD19-depleted stem cell transplant. The receptors stem from a female patient aged 2 to 10 who had a stem cell transplant for aplastic anemia, so the T cells may come from the graft donor.

The chain has TRBV6-1 and TRBJ2-2, with 7 bases lining up with TRBD2. CDR1 and CDR2 from the germline V gene are MNHNS and SASEGT. V lost 7 bases to trimming and J lost 4 bases; unmatched junction nucleotides: 6. The length of the CDR3 is 14 residues. The CDR3 here is CASTRERVTGELFF. The CDR3 region has the DNA TGTGCCAGCACGCGGGAGAGAGTCACCGGGGAGCTGTTTTTT.

The J gene is TRBJ2-6, the V gene TRBV6-1; 8 nucleotides align to TRBD1. The trim removed 5 bases at V and 4 bases at J, leaving 13 bases unmatched. The CDR3 is 18 residues long. Looked up from germline, CDR1 is MNHNS and CDR2 is SASEGT. DNA for the CDR3: TGTGCCAGCAGTACCTACCAGGGGGCCCATGAGGGGGCCAACGTCCTGACTTTC. It translates to CASSTYQGAHEGANVLTF.

The V call is TRBV5-6, the J call TRBJ2-1; TRBD1 or TRBD2 may be the D gene (5 bases each). Germline V gene sequence: CDR1 SGHDT, CDR2 YYEEEE. This CDR3 comprises 11 residues. Trimming took 4 bases from V and 13 from J, leaving 12 bases between them. In DNA, the CDR3 is TGTGCCAGCAGCCTATCGGGACCACAGTTCTTC. Its translation is CASSLSGPQFF.

This clonotype was counted between two and nine times. The gene calls are TRBV12-3 or TRBV12-4 and TRBJ2-7; no clear D gene. CDR3 length: 14 residues. The V gene lost 4 bases and the J gene lost 1 base, with 11 bases spanning the gap. CDR3 in amino acids: CASSSLLGSYEQYF. The CDR3 nucleotides are TGTGCCAGCAGTTCGCTCCTCGGGTCCTACGAGCAGTACTTC.

This clonotype was counted only a few times. The chain is built from TRBV10-3 and TRBJ2-2, with 9 bases fitting TRBD1. The CDR3 has 15 amino acids. Germline CDR1 reads ENHRY; CDR2 reads SYGVKD. The trim removed 6 bases at V and 0 bases at J, leaving 2 bases unmatched. The CDR3 bases are TGTGCCATCAGAAGACAGGGGGCGAACACCGGGGAGCTGTTTTTT. Translating gives CAIRRQGANTGELFF.

This clonotype was observed a handful of times. The V call is TRBV5-5, the J call TRBJ2-1, with 11 bases that match TRBD2. The trim removed 1 base at V and 7 bases at J, leaving 7 bases unmatched. The CDR3 totals 16 residues. Germline V gene sequence: CDR1 SGHKS, CDR2 YYEKEE (reference sequence). The DNA of the CDR3 is TGTGCCAGCAGCTTGCCGTCGTCTAGCGGGAGGAATGAGCAGTTCTTC. It specifies CASSLPSSSGRNEQFF.

This clonotype turned up a few times. The chain couples TRBV12-3 or TRBV12-4 to TRBJ1-5; 7 bases align to TRBD1. V dropped 6 bases and J dropped 3; count of bases not matched to a gene: 8. This CDR3 has 15 residues. CDR3: CASSLLGQHNQPQHF. The CDR3 DNA sequence: TGTGCCAGCAGCCTCCTGGGACAGCACAATCAGCCCCAGCATTTT.

The CDR3: CSERPGPLYNEQFF. For the CDR3, the DNA is TGCAGCGAGCGACCGGGACCCCTGTACAATGAGCAGTTCTTC. The rearrangement uses TRBV29-1 and TRBJ2-1; the D gene could be TRBD1 or TRBD2 (5 bases each). The germline gives CDR1 SQVTM, CDR2 ANQGSEA. There are 14 residues in the CDR3. The V gene lost 7 bases and the J gene lost 4 bases, with 17 bases spanning the gap.

This clonotype occurred many times. This rearrangement joins TRBV20-1 to TRBJ2-7, with TRBD1 identical over 7 bases. The junction had 7 bases not matched to a gene; V was cut back by 2 bases and J by 6 bases. Germline lookup yields CDR1 DFQATT and CDR2 SNEGSKA (reference sequence). The CDR3 is made up of 13 amino acids. DNA for the CDR3: TGCAGTGCTAGAATACAGGGGAAAGGCGAGCAGTACGTC. Protein: CSARIQGKGEQYV.

The chain joins TRBV7-2 to TRBJ1-6; the D is unclear. V was pared by 2 bases and J by 8 bases, with 7 bases between. The CDR3 consists of 13 residues. Germline V lookup: CDR1 SGHTA, CDR2 FQGNSA. The CDR3, as DNA: TGTGCCAGCAGCTTACTCTTTGATTCACCCCTCCACTTT. This codes for CASSLLFDSPLHF.

This clonotype was found many times. This chain links TRBV4-3 with TRBJ1-4; a possible D gene is TRBD1 (5 bases). In germline, CDR1 is LGHNA, CDR2 YSLEER. V was clipped by 4 bases and J by 9 bases, with 18 bases between them. The CDR3 contains 15 residues. CDR3 coding DNA: TGCGCCAGCAGCCCCGATAGGGGAGGAAATCAAAAACTGTTTTTT. Its translation is CASSPDRGGNQKLFF.

V is TRBV7-3 and J is TRBJ2-1; TRBD2 matches at 12 bases. V lost 5 bases to trimming and J lost 6 bases; unmatched junction nucleotides: 8. Per the germline V gene, CDR1 is SGHTA and CDR2 is FQGTGA. This CDR3 is 16 amino acids long. The CDR3 sequence: CASSPSGLAGGNEQFF. DNA of the CDR3: TGTGCCAGCAGCCCTTCGGGACTAGCGGGCGGCAATGAGCAGTTCTTC.

V and J are TRBV20-1 and TRBJ2-7; D is possibly TRBD2 (6 bases). CDR3 size: 16 residues. CDR1 DFQATT and CDR2 SNEGSKA come from the germline V gene (reference sequence). Deletions cut 3 bases from V and 2 bases from J, with 20 bases between. The DNA for the CDR3 is TGCAGTGCTAGTGCCCTCCTGGCGGGGCGCACCTACGAGCAGTACTTC. Translated, it gives CSASALLAGRTYEQYF.

This clonotype was found a few times. This chain connects TRBV5-6 to TRBJ2-1; TRBD2 aligns across 7 bases. This CDR3 has 16 residues. The germline V gene has CDR1 SGHDT and CDR2 YYEEEE. Germline trimming cut 4 bases from V and 4 bases from J; bases unmatched to any gene: 11. The CDR3 sequence is CASSQWLAETYNEQFF. CDR3 nucleotides: TGTGCCAGCAGCCAATGGCTAGCGGAGACATACAATGAGCAGTTCTTC.

The chain is built from TRBV6-1 and TRBJ2-7; D is ambiguous. The germline gives CDR1 MNHNS, CDR2 SASEGT. The CDR3 covers 15 residues. The V and J ends lost 3 bases and 2 bases respectively, with 14 bases between them. The CDR3 here is CASSDWAGSPYEQYV. CDR3 in DNA: TGTGCCAGCAGTGATTGGGCAGGATCCCCCTACGAGCAGTACGTC.

This clonotype was picked up a small number of times. The chain has TRBV21-1 and TRBJ2-1; the D segment call TRBD2 is taken from the table without a DNA check. TRBV21-1 is a pseudogene locus. The CDR3 loop spans 16 amino acids. CDR3 region: CASSKRRSSGRNEQFF. The CDR3 DNA follows: TGTGCCAGCAGCAAACGGCGGTCTAGCGGTCGCAATGAGCAGTTCTTC.

The rearrangement joins TRBV28 to TRBJ2-1; a possible D gene is TRBD1 (5 bases). The CDR3 has 15 amino acids. V lost 2 bases and J 4 bases, leaving 12 bases between the germline ends. The V gene's germline CDR1 is MDHEN and CDR2 SYDVKM. CDR3 amino acids: CASSLEQDIYNEQFF. CDR3 coding DNA: TGTGCCAGCAGTTTAGAACAGGACATTTACAATGAGCAGTTCTTC.